Each of the 18 T cell receptor beta chains below was sequenced from the same sample in a study of T cells in Graves' hyperthyroidism and ophthalmopathy. It was RNA transcripts that yielded the amplified TCR beta CDR3 regions. The HTBI set primed first-round TCR CDR3 RT-PCR. One entry per CDR3 protein results from TCRdb running MiXCR on the multiplex PCR reads. This sample has 300,000 to 350,000 distinct CDR3 sequences, with 15% to 20% found just once. The specimen sequenced was blood. The source of these receptors is a young man with Graves' hyperthyroidism.

This clonotype was detected many times. V and J are TRBV30 and TRBJ2-3; D tentatively fits TRBD1 or TRBD2 (5 bases each). The CDR3 consists of 13 residues. V lost 0 bases, J lost 4 bases, and 8 bases lay in between. CDR1 is GTSNPN and CDR2 is SVGIG in the germline V gene (reference sequence). CDR3 DNA: TGTGCCTGGAGTGTACTAGGGGCAGATACGCAGTATTTT. This sequence encodes CAWSVLGADTQYF.

CDR3 sequence reads: CASRDQTGVYETQYF. The CDR3 nucleotides read TGTGCCAGCAGAGACCAGACAGGGGTCTACGAGACCCAGTACTTC. The rearrangement uses TRBV2 and TRBJ2-5; 8 bases map to TRBD1. With V trimmed by 6 bases and J by 5 bases, 11 bases remained unmatched. The germline gives CDR1 SNHLY, CDR2 FYNNEI. CDR3 size: 15 residues.

This clonotype was detected only a few times. The chain uses TRBV20-1 and TRBJ2-1, with 11 bases lining up with TRBD1. V shed 2 bases, J shed 7 bases, and the junction held 7 bases outside the gene matches. This CDR3 has 15 residues. CDR1 DFQATT and CDR2 SNEGSKA come from the germline V gene (reference sequence). The CDR3 DNA is TGCAGTGCTAGATCTGGACAGGGGGCTAGTAATGAGCAGTTCTTC. This codes for CSARSGQGASNEQFF.

The chain carries TRBV6-1 and TRBJ1-4; unclear D gene. The germline CDR1 and CDR2 sequences are MNHNS and SASEGT. The CDR3 extends over 14 amino acids. Trimming left V 6 bases short and J 2 bases short, with 10 bases between. In DNA, the CDR3 is TGTGCCAGCAGGGACGGGAGGACTAATGAAAAACTGTTTTTT. As protein: CASRDGRTNEKLFF.

This chain connects TRBV29-1 to TRBJ1-1; the match to TRBD1 covers 9 bases. The CDR3 sequence is 16 residues long. Germline trimming cut 8 bases from V and 4 bases from J; bases unmatched to any gene: 17. CDR1 is SQVTM and CDR2 is ANQGSEA in the germline V gene. CDR3 region: CSTRGDRALRGTEAFF. The CDR3, as DNA: TGCAGCACTCGAGGGGACAGGGCCCTCCGAGGCACTGAAGCTTTCTTT. Looking up the rest from reference TRBV29-1 and TRBJ1-1 gives the full variable domain: SAVISQKPSRDICQRGTSLTIQCQVDSQVTMMFWYRQQPGQSLTLIATANQGSEATYESGFVIDKFPISRPNLTFSTLTVSNMSPEDSSIYLCSTRGDRALRGTEAFFGQGTRLTVV.

This clonotype was detected many times. The chain has TRBV20-1 and TRBJ2-7; possible D gene TRBD1, 5 bases. V lost 1 base and J 3 bases, leaving 10 bases between the germline ends. Germline assignment: CDR1 DFQATT and CDR2 SNEGSKA (reference sequence). This CDR3 contains 13 residues. This CDR3 reads CSARGWGHYEQYF. DNA of the CDR3: TGCAGTGCTAGAGGATGGGGCCACTACGAGCAGTACTTC.

The chain uses TRBV4-3 and TRBJ2-1; D tentatively reads TRBD1 or TRBD2 (5 bases each). V lost 5 bases and J lost 7, with 21 bases in between. The CDR3 covers 16 residues. Germline V gives CDR1 LGHNA, CDR2 YSLEER. This CDR3 reads CASSILYPGTGNEQFF. The CDR3 nucleotides are TGCGCCAGCAGCATCCTTTACCCAGGGACGGGGAATGAGCAGTTCTTC.

This clonotype was seen a handful of times. The rearrangement uses TRBV19 and TRBJ2-1; D assignment may be TRBD1 or TRBD2 (6 bases each). CDR3 length: 17 residues. Germline V gives CDR1 LNHDA, CDR2 SQIVND (reference sequence). Trimming removed 7 bases from V and 7 bases from J, with 26 bases in between. DNA for the CDR3: TGTGCCAGTACCAAAAAGGGAAGGGGGGTGGGAAGAAATGAGCAGTTCTTC. The encoded protein is CASTKKGRGVGRNEQFF. The full variable domain, rest sourced from reference TRBV19 and TRBJ2-1, is DGGITQSPKYLFRKEGQNVTLSCEQNLNHDAMYWYRQDPGQGLRLIYYSQIVNDFQKGDIAEGYSVSREKKESFPLTVTSAQKNPTAFYLCASTKKGRGVGRNEQFFGPGTRLTVL.

This chain connects TRBV5-1 to TRBJ1-1; unclear D gene. The CDR3 spans 15 residues. Trimming removed 2 bases from V and 8 bases from J, with 19 bases in between. CDR1 and CDR2 from the germline V gene are SGHRS and YFSETQ. The CDR3 protein is CASSFSLSASAEAFF. In DNA, the CDR3 is TGCGCCAGCAGCTTTAGTTTATCGGCGTCTGCCGAAGCTTTCTTT.

At least ten counts were recorded for this clonotype. The chain uses TRBV6-1 and TRBJ1-1; tentatively, D is TRBD1 (6 bases). Trimming took 5 bases from V and 1 from J, leaving 11 bases between them. The germline V gene has CDR1 MNHNS and CDR2 SASEGT. The CDR3 runs to 14 residues. The chain's CDR3 is CASSSPRGNTEAFF. The CDR3 nucleotides read TGTGCCAGCAGTTCCCCCAGGGGGAACACTGAAGCTTTCTTT.

This clonotype was detected a few times. The chain combines TRBV4-2 with TRBJ2-7; 7 bases are a match to TRBD1. Unmatched junction bases numbered 7, after V lost 1 base and J lost 4 bases. The CDR3 spans 15 residues. Germline V lookup: CDR1 LGHNA, CDR2 YNFKEQ. CDR3 DNA sequence: TGTGCCAGCAGCCAAGCACAGGGGTTCCTTTACGAGCAGTACTTC. Its translation: CASSQAQGFLYEQYF.

This sequence joins TRBV20-1 and TRBJ1-2; TRBD1 is a possible D gene (6 bases). CDR3 length: 14 residues. Germline values: CDR1 DFQATT, CDR2 SNEGSKA (reference sequence). V was cut by 2 bases and J by 4 bases, with 14 bases left in between. The CDR3 reads CSARSYRAPYGYTF. CDR3 nucleotides: TGCAGTGCTAGATCTTACAGGGCTCCCTATGGCTACACCTTC.

This clonotype was detected ten times or more. The chain uses TRBV12-3 or TRBV12-4 and TRBJ2-1; 7 bases map to TRBD2. V was pared by 5 bases and J by 3 bases, with 4 bases of the junction left unmatched. The length of the CDR3 is 14 residues. The DNA for the CDR3 is TGTGCCAGCAGTCAAAGCGGGATCTACAATGAGCAGTTCTTC. This codes for CASSQSGIYNEQFF.

The J gene is TRBJ2-1, the V gene TRBV24-1, with unresolved D. The CDR3 is made up of 13 amino acids. CDR1 is KGHDR and CDR2 is SFDVKD in the germline V gene. V gave up 5 bases and J gave up 1 base, with 5 bases separating them. The DNA of the CDR3 is TGTGCCACCAGTGGGGTATCCTACAATGAGCAGTTCTTC. Protein sequence: CATSGVSYNEQFF.

Note on this clonotype: A much larger clone sits a single nucleotide away, making a read error possible. V gene TRBV5-5 combines with J gene TRBJ2-3, with a weak D call TRBD2 (7 bases). The germline gives CDR1 SGHKS, CDR2 YYEKEE (reference sequence). The CDR3 totals 15 residues. V lost 10 bases to trimming and J lost 5 bases, with 23 bases between them. The CDR3 bases are TGTGCCGGGCAAACAGGGAGGGGAGAAGTAGATACGCAGTATTTT. It specifies CAGQTGRGEVDTQYF.

This clonotype occurred a few times. This chain links TRBV19 with TRBJ1-1, with D perhaps TRBD1 (5 bases). From germline, CDR1 is LNHDA and CDR2 SQIVND (reference sequence). The CDR3 covers 14 residues. V was pared by 6 bases and J by 9 bases, with 20 bases between. The chain's CDR3 is CASSLGTPMGQAFF. In DNA form, the CDR3 reads TGTGCCAGTAGCCTCGGGACTCCGATGGGACAAGCTTTCTTT.

Notes on this clonotype: This may be a read error, as it is one base from a much larger clone. The chain joins TRBV12-3 or TRBV12-4 to TRBJ2-1, with D tentatively TRBD1 or TRBD2 (5 bases each). Between the trimmed V and J ends, which lost 5 bases and 12 bases, there was a span of 11 bases. The CDR3 runs 11 residues. CDR3 nucleotides: TGTGCCAGCAGTGCCGGGACCGGGCAGTTCTTC. It is translated as CASSAGTGQFF.

This clonotype came up many times. This sequence joins TRBV2 and TRBJ2-3, with 7 bases identical to TRBD2. This CDR3 is built from 13 residues. From germline, CDR1 is SNHLY and CDR2 FYNNEI. Unmatched junction bases numbered 1, after V lost 4 bases and J lost 3 bases. The DNA for the CDR3 is TGTGCCAGCAGTGGCGGGAGTACAGATACGCAGTATTTT. This encodes CASSGGSTDTQYF.